Listed here is a single T cell receptor beta chain. What it binds is unknown. This specimen belongs to a study of shared clonotypes between healthy human individuals. The wider study: Donors consisted of a couple of women and three men between 18 and 49. General study points: Relative to clonotypes present in all four donors, those not shared had lower generation probabilities. Donor clonotype sharing was expected to depend on sequencing depth.

The germline CDR1 and CDR2 sequences are KGHSH and LQKENI. The CDR3 contains 14 residues. V lost 3 bases, J lost 5 bases, and 13 bases lay in between. Each PCR replicate from the sorted subsets contained 150 to 200 ng DNA, which is tens of thousands of T cell genomes. Clones were sequenced by immunoSEQ multiplex PCR, and TCRdb holds only the in-frame ones, with some missing. The table shows a few hundred thousand clones, with roughly 97% occurring only once. This chain connects TRBV18 to TRBJ1-1; no definite D call. This clonotype was sampled from a woman in her twenties or thirties in good health. Material for sequencing was naive CD4+ T cells sorted from blood. The sample's subset: CD45RA+ positively selected. The DNA for the CDR3 is TGTGCCAGCTCACCTAACAAGGATGAAACTGAAGCTTTCTTT. It encodes CASSPNKDETEAFF. Full variable domain (remainder filled in from reference TRBV18 and TRBJ1-1): NAGVMQNPRHLVRRRGQEARLRCSPMKGHSHVYWYRQLPEEGLKFMVYLQKENIIDESGMPKERFSAEFPKEGPSILRIQQVVRGDSAAYFCASSPNKDETEAFFGQGTRLTVV.